This paragraph reports one T cell receptor beta chain. As yet, its antigen is unknown. There were healthy Caucasian individuals from Russia, aged about 6 to 100, serving as donors. Samples each had at least 5 micrograms of total RNA extracted. These data originate in a study of blood T cells in healthy people across ages. Study outcomes and limitations: Diversity estimates from one million T cells were considered underestimates. With donor CMV status unknown, expanded clonotype changes were possibly confounded.

Combining a sample-barcoded 5' primer with a J-beta primer mix, a second PCR ran for roughly 6 to 12 cycles. TCRdb processed the 5' RACE reads anew with MiXCR; each CDR3 protein has one entry. Of approximately 690,000 distinct CDR3 sequences listed, roughly 58% are singletons. Trimming shortened V by 5 bases and J by 5 bases, and 21 bases separated the two germline ends. CDR1 SGHTA and CDR2 FQGNSA come from the germline V gene. The CDR3 is made up of 16 amino acids. The chain uses TRBV7-2 and TRBJ1-1, with D unresolved. The sequencing input was blood. The receptor comes from a man aged 55 to 69 in good health. CDR3 sequence reads: CASSPVAGNLGTEAFF. The CDR3 bases are TGTGCCAGCAGCCCCGTTGCGGGGAACCTTGGAACTGAAGCTTTCTTT. The full variable domain, completed using reference TRBV7-2 and TRBJ1-1, is GAGVSQSPSNKVTEKGKDVELRCDPISGHTALYWYRQSLGQGLEFLIYFQGNSAPDKSGLPSDRFSAERTGGSVSTLTIQRTQQEDSAVYLCASSPVAGNLGTEAFFGQGTRLTVV.